The 23 T cell receptor beta chains in this list originate from one sample, sequenced in a study of metastatic and nonmetastatic thyroid tumors. TCRdb reprocessed the PCR reads using MiXCR. The table records tens of thousands of clones, approximately 17% of them present only once. None of the patients had undergone any treatment ahead of thyroid surgery. The sample comprised blood. The receptors originated from a female donor with papillary thyroid cancer or a benign thyroid nodule (not recorded which). Some clones in this sample may be carry-over from other donors' samples.

This clone was seen only a few times. Just one base apart from a much larger clone, this may be a read error. V gene TRBV10-2 combines with J gene TRBJ2-5, with D maybe TRBD2 (6 bases). Germline CDR1 reads WSHSY; CDR2 reads SAAADI. The CDR3 spans 13 residues. CDR3 bases: TGCGCCAGCAGTCCGACTAGTCACGAGAACCAGTACTTC. Protein: CASSPTSHENQYF.

This clone occurred a few times. V gene TRBV15 combines with J gene TRBJ2-7, with D perhaps given as TRBD1 or TRBD2 (5 bases each). With 3 bases removed from V and 0 bases from J, the gap between germline ends came to 15 bases. The CDR3 contains 16 residues. CDR1 and CDR2 (germline): LNHNV, YYDKDF (reference sequence). The CDR3 DNA reads TGTGCCACCAGCAGCAGTACAGCGAGGGGCTCCTACGAGCAGTACTTC. Residues: CATSSSTARGSYEQYF.

This clone is termed medium-sized. This chain links TRBV28 with TRBJ2-2; 9 nucleotides align to TRBD2. V shed 8 bases and J 3 bases; nucleotides not matched to a gene: 16. Germline V CDR1 and CDR2: MDHEN, SYDVKM. This CDR3 has 18 amino acids. Here the CDR3 DNA reads TGTGCCAGCGAAGAGGGGGGTGCGGGAGGGCCTGACACCGGGGAGCTGTTTTTT. Translating it yields CASEEGGAGGPDTGELFF.

The V gene is TRBV27, the J gene TRBJ2-5; D is perhaps TRBD1 or TRBD2 (5 bases each). The CDR3 covers 16 residues. Per germline, CDR1 MNHEY and CDR2 SMNVEV (reference sequence). V lost 0 bases to trimming and J lost 7 bases, with 18 bases between them. CDR3 residues: CASSLSGTSCRGTQYF. For the CDR3, the DNA is TGTGCCAGCAGTTTATCCGGGACGTCGTGTCGGGGGACCCAGTACTTC.

This chain connects TRBV20-1 to TRBJ2-5; 12 positions match TRBD2. Germline V gene lookup returns CDR1 DFQATT and CDR2 SNEGSKA (reference sequence). V shed 0 bases, J shed 5 bases, and the junction held 10 bases outside the gene matches. CDR3 length equals 17 residues. CDR3 DNA sequence: TGCAGTGCTAGAGAAGTGCTAGCGGGAGGGCCGGTGGAGACCCAGTACTTC. Translation gives CSAREVLAGGPVETQYF.

Points on this clone: The junction differs from germline at one of its ends, possibly a read error. This chain uses TRBV20-1 with TRBJ1-1; no reliable D call. Germline CDR1 reads DFQATT; CDR2 reads SNEGSKA (reference sequence). The CDR3 spans 15 residues. CDR3 in DNA: TGCAGTGCTAGAGTCCTCCTGGAGGTAAACACTGAAGCTCTCTTT. Its protein product is CSARVLLEVNTEALF.

This clone occurred many times. The chain carries TRBV6-5 and TRBJ1-4; 9 bases align to TRBD1. From germline, CDR1 is MNHEY and CDR2 SVGAGI. The CDR3 runs 16 residues. The V gene end was trimmed by 2 bases and the J gene end by 8 bases; junction bases not matched to a gene: 9. CDR3 region: CASSYLTQGAREKLFF. CDR3 nucleotide sequence: TGTGCCAGCAGTTACCTTACACAGGGGGCTAGGGAAAAACTGTTTTTT.

With regard to this clone: Mismatch with germline at one junction end may stem from a read error. The chain combines TRBV5-1 with TRBJ1-2, with unresolved D. Germline loops: CDR1 SGHRS, CDR2 YFSETQ. The CDR3 runs 14 residues. CDR3 sequence reads: CASSLREGNHGYTF. The CDR3 DNA follows: TGCGCCAGCAGCTTAAGGGAGGGTAACCATGGCTACACCTTC.

CDR3 bases: TGTGCCAGTGTTGGCAGCGAATCCCCTTACGAGCAGTACTTC. Protein product: CASVGSESPYEQYF. This sequence joins TRBV19 and TRBJ2-7, with unresolved D. The length of the CDR3 is 14 residues. Germline V lookup: CDR1 LNHDA, CDR2 SQIVND (reference sequence). Trimming removed 8 bases at V and 4 bases at J, with 18 bases between. Variable domain in full (rest from reference TRBV19 and TRBJ2-7): DGGITQSPKYLFRKEGQNVTLSCEQNLNHDAMYWYRQDPGQGLRLIYYSQIVNDFQKGDIAEGYSVSREKKESFPLTVTSAQKNPTAFYLCASVGSESPYEQYFGPGTRLTVT.

This clone was counted many times. CDR3 region: CASSQWGQANEKLFF. CDR3 DNA: TGTGCCAGCAGCCAATGGGGACAGGCTAATGAAAAACTGTTTTTT. The chain uses TRBV14 and TRBJ1-4; 8 bases match TRBD1. Germline V gives CDR1 SGHDN, CDR2 FVKESK. V shed 2 bases and J 3 bases; nucleotides not matched to a gene: 2. The CDR3 is 15 amino acids.

This clone has ten or more counts. This may be a read error: a much more frequent sequence differs by one nucleotide. Other DNA sequences within the sample encode an identical CDR3. The rearrangement uses TRBV6-1 and TRBJ1-2; the D is unclear. Germline V CDR1 and CDR2: MNHNS, SASEGT. Trimming left V 7 bases short and J 4 bases short, with 16 bases between. This CDR3 is built from 14 residues. The DNA of the CDR3 is TGTGCCAGCATTCTGGACGCGGGAGGCTATGGCTACACCTTC. Residues: CASILDAGGYGYTF.

Many counts were recorded for this clone. The chain employs TRBV7-2 and TRBJ1-2; TRBD1 might be the D (5 bases). V gave up 3 bases and J gave up 2 bases, with 10 bases separating them. The CDR3 extends over 14 amino acids. Germline assignment: CDR1 SGHTA and CDR2 FQGNSA. The CDR3 coding sequence is TGTGCCAGCAGCTTTGGACGGACAAACTATGGCTACACCTTC. Protein product: CASSFGRTNYGYTF.

The table lists this clone with many counts. The rearrangement joins TRBV20-1 to TRBJ2-5, with 7 nucleotides matching TRBD2. Germline assignment: CDR1 DFQATT and CDR2 SNEGSKA (reference sequence). This CDR3 spans 15 amino acids. Losses at the gene ends were 0 bases for V and 1 base for J; bases not matched to a gene: 5. The CDR3 sequence: CSARDLREAQETQYF. Here the CDR3 DNA reads TGCAGTGCTAGAGATCTACGGGAGGCCCAAGAGACCCAGTACTTC.

By frequency in the sample, this clone is medium-sized. The chain employs TRBV27 and TRBJ1-1, with D possibly matching TRBD1 (6 bases). Trimming stripped 2 bases from V and 5 bases from J, with 9 bases between. The germline gives CDR1 MNHEY, CDR2 SMNVEV (reference sequence). The CDR3 runs to 13 residues. CDR3 loop: CASSLQGLTEAFF. In DNA, the CDR3 is TGTGCCAGCAGTTTACAGGGGCTTACTGAAGCTTTCTTT.

This clone turned up a few times. The junction departs from the called germline gene at one end, perhaps through a read error. This chain uses TRBV2 with TRBJ2-7; possibly TRBD1 or TRBD2 for D (6 bases each). The CDR3 loop spans 13 amino acids. The germline V gene encodes CDR1 SNHLY and CDR2 FYNNEI. This chain's CDR3 is CASSDWGASKKYF. CDR3 DNA: TGTGCCAGTAGTGACTGGGGGGCCTCTAAGAAGTACTTC.

The table lists this clone with many counts. J is TRBJ2-7 and V is TRBV6-1; TRBD1 matches at 11 bases. V was pared by 10 bases and J by 3 bases, with 8 bases of the junction left unmatched. The CDR3 loop spans 14 amino acids. CDR1 is MNHNS, CDR2 SASEGT, per germline. The CDR3 region is CATSFGTGGYEQYF. As DNA, the CDR3 is TGTGCCACCTCCTTCGGGACAGGGGGCTACGAGCAGTACTTC.

This clone is medium-sized (0.01 to 0.1%) in the sample. The chain combines TRBV12-3 or TRBV12-4 with TRBJ2-7, with 8 bases identical to TRBD1. Trimming removed 8 bases from V and 5 bases from J; junction bases left unmatched: 8. The CDR3 covers 13 residues. As DNA, the CDR3 is TGTGCCAGCGCCCGGGACAGGTCCCACGAGCAGTACTTC. Its translation is CASARDRSHEQYF.

This clone was found many times. The J gene is TRBJ2-5, the V gene TRBV30, with D perhaps matching TRBD1 (5 bases). Germline V gives CDR1 GTSNPN, CDR2 SVGIG (reference sequence). Trimming took off 0 bases at V and 5 bases at J, with 10 bases between the two ends. CDR3 length: 13 residues. The CDR3 reads CAWSVSGAETQYF. The CDR3 DNA reads TGTGCCTGGAGTGTATCTGGGGCCGAGACCCAGTACTTC.

There are a few counts of this clone. The chain links TRBV7-9 to TRBJ1-2; D might be TRBD1 (6 bases). With 4 bases removed from V and 4 bases from J, the gap between germline ends came to 13 bases. This CDR3 is built from 14 residues. The germline CDR1 and CDR2 sequences are SEHNR and FQNEAQ (reference sequence). CDR3 in DNA: TGTGCCAGCAGCTACAACCCGGACAGCTATGGCTACACCTTC. Its protein is CASSYNPDSYGYTF.

The table lists this clone with many counts. The chain links TRBV10-1 to TRBJ1-4, with D possibly TRBD1 on 5 matching bases. The CDR3 runs to 13 residues. The germline gives CDR1 WNHNN, CDR2 SYGVQD (reference sequence). V lost 3 bases, J lost 7 bases, and 9 bases lay in between. The CDR3 bases are TGCGCCAGCAGTGATGGGCAGGGTGAAAAACTGTTTTTT. This translates into CASSDGQGEKLFF.

By frequency in the sample, this clone is medium-sized. This chain joins TRBV6-1 and TRBJ2-1, with 14 bases fitting TRBD2. V lost 4 bases, J lost 5 bases, and 4 bases stayed unmatched. Germline assignment: CDR1 MNHNS and CDR2 SASEGT. The length of the CDR3 is 16 residues. The CDR3 region is CASSGLGLAGDNEQFF. The CDR3 DNA is TGTGCCAGCAGTGGCTTGGGACTAGCGGGGGACAATGAGCAGTTCTTC.

This clone was seen at least ten times. This sequence joins TRBV6-1 and TRBJ1-5; no clear D gene. The CDR3 length is 13 residues. Trimming pared 4 bases from V and 5 bases from J, leaving 9 bases between. The germline V gene encodes CDR1 MNHNS and CDR2 SASEGT. In nucleotides, the CDR3 is TGTGCCAGCAGTGGGGTCGTTCATCAGCCCCAGCATTTT. It is translated as CASSGVVHQPQHF.

On this clone: A clone one base away is much larger, so this may be a read error. The same CDR3 arises from other DNA sequences in this sample as well. This chain connects TRBV5-6 to TRBJ2-1; 14 bases are shared with TRBD2. Germline CDR1 SGHDT, CDR2 YYEEEE. The CDR3 spans 20 residues. With 7 bases clipped from V and 1 base from J, the junction kept 16 bases outside the gene matches. CDR3 residues: CASSNIGTSGSRGSYNEQFF. The CDR3 DNA follows: TGTGCCAGCTCAAATATTGGGACTAGCGGGAGCAGGGGATCCTACAATGAGCAGTTCTTC.